The clone carrying this T cell receptor (beta chain) was recorded a few times. The antigen remains undetermined. This specimen comes from a study of human T cells and chemical hapten exposure. Study-wide context: TCR yield per sample varied, mainly due to pooled library volumes. Regarding the study as a whole: There was no change with DPC sensitization in TCRs above 1 in 1000 frequency.

Sequencing started from total RNA isolated from unfractionated whole blood. The CDR3 contains 16 residues. The V end lost 1 base, the J end lost 0 bases, and 10 bases lay between the germline ends. Germline V gene sequence: CDR1 SGHVS, CDR2 FQNEAQ. Individual cDNA molecules had unique molecular identifiers attached to them by the library. In the study's own analysis: Samples held a median of 95,638 TCRs, range about 23,224–700,000. MiXCR, applied by TCRdb to the reads, yields one record per CDR3 protein. The V and J calls shown here were made by TCRdb, not taken from the authors' results. This table holds about 120,000 distinct CDR3 sequences, 6.5% to 10% found once.

This chain uses TRBV7-8 with TRBJ1-5; no clear D gene. The sequenced material came from whole blood. This TCR was sampled from a human donor in good health. Some clones in this sample may be carry-over from other donors' samples. The CDR3 loop reads CASSLGDSYSNQPQHF. The DNA for the CDR3 is TGTGCCAGCAGCTTAGGAGACTCCTATAGCAATCAGCCCCAGCATTTT.